This is a list of T cell receptor beta chains from one sample in a study of cytomegalovirus exposure and HLA in healthy donors. Produced via immunoSEQ multiplex PCR; TCRdb's table is partial and in-frame only. This sample's table reports under 200,000 clones. Sequencing was done on a sample of PBMCs. These receptor sequences come from a man under 40 in good health and CMV-seronegative. CDR3s include the opening cysteine and the closing phenylalanine or tryptophan. Each record gives: J gene, V gene, CDR3 length, D gene, CDR3 protein, CDR3 DNA. D genes are given only for firm matches.

j_gene: TRBJ2-3; v_gene: TRBV5-4; len: 16; d_gene: .; CDR3aa: CASSSGRDPDTDTQYF; CDR3nt: TGTGCCAGCAGCTCGGGGCGGGACCCCGACACAGATACGCAGTATTTT
j_gene: TRBJ1-2; v_gene: TRBV5-6; len: 14; d_gene: .; CDR3aa: CASSLYSPLLGYTF; CDR3nt: TGTGCCAGCAGCCTATACAGTCCTCTTCTTGGCTACACCTTC
j_gene: TRBJ1-4; v_gene: TRBV13; len: 15; d_gene: TRBD1; CDR3aa: CASSLTGGSNEKLFF; CDR3nt: TGTGCCAGCAGCTTAACAGGGGGCTCTAATGAAAAACTGTTTTTT
j_gene: TRBJ2-5; v_gene: TRBV5-1; len: 14; d_gene: TRBD1; CDR3aa: CASTSSTGAETQYF; CDR3nt: TGCGCCAGCACTTCATCGACAGGGGCCGAGACCCAGTACTTC
j_gene: TRBJ1-1; v_gene: TRBV2; len: 13; d_gene: .; CDR3aa: CASSVIRELEAFF; CDR3nt: TGTGCCAGCAGTGTTATCAGGGAACTAGAAGCTTTCTTT
j_gene: TRBJ1-2; v_gene: TRBV5-1; len: 17; d_gene: .; CDR3aa: CASSLTARTGVNYGYTF; CDR3nt: TGCGCCAGCAGCTTGACAGCCCGAACGGGGGTTAACTATGGCTACACCTTC
j_gene: TRBJ2-5; v_gene: TRBV6-4; len: 15; d_gene: .; CDR3aa: CASSATALPEETQYF; CDR3nt: TGTGCCAGCAGTGCGACAGCGCTACCGGAAGAGACCCAGTACTTC
j_gene: TRBJ2-1; v_gene: TRBV5-6; len: 17; d_gene: TRBD2; CDR3aa: CASRRSGTSGTYNEQFF; CDR3nt: TGTGCCAGCAGGCGATCCGGGACTAGCGGGACCTACAATGAGCAGTTCTTC
j_gene: TRBJ1-1; v_gene: TRBV6-5; len: 16; d_gene: TRBD1; CDR3aa: CASSYSSEGQGAKAFF; CDR3nt: TGTGCCAGCAGTTACTCATCGGAAGGACAGGGGGCAAAAGCTTTCTTT
j_gene: TRBJ2-7; v_gene: TRBV7-9; len: 16; d_gene: .; CDR3aa: CASSLEPLGGGYEQYF; CDR3nt: TGTGCCAGCAGCTTAGAACCCCTAGGAGGAGGCTACGAGCAGTACTTC
j_gene: TRBJ1-1; v_gene: TRBV6-6; len: 13; d_gene: .; CDR3aa: CASSYLRGAEAFF; CDR3nt: TGTGCCAGCAGCTATCTACGCGGGGCTGAAGCTTTCTTT
j_gene: TRBJ2-5; v_gene: TRBV25-1; len: 16; d_gene: .; CDR3aa: CASSGGRRSRGETQYF; CDR3nt: TGTGCCAGCAGTGGAGGCAGACGATCCCGTGGGGAGACCCAGTACTTC
j_gene: TRBJ2-5; v_gene: TRBV7-9; len: 17; d_gene: TRBD1; CDR3aa: CASSSPVRGTGQETQYF; CDR3nt: TGTGCCAGCAGCTCCCCGGTACGCGGGACAGGGCAAGAGACCCAGTACTTC
j_gene: TRBJ2-3; v_gene: TRBV18; len: 14; d_gene: .; CDR3aa: CASSPRRDTDTQYF; CDR3nt: TGTGCCAGCTCACCGCGACGGGATACCGATACGCAGTATTTT
j_gene: TRBJ1-1; v_gene: TRBV2; len: 14; d_gene: TRBD1; CDR3aa: CASSYTRQGTEAFF; CDR3nt: TGTGCCAGCAGTTACACCCGACAGGGCACTGAAGCTTTCTTT
j_gene: TRBJ2-1; v_gene: TRBV7-9; len: 16; d_gene: .; CDR3aa: CASSSNIGVSYNEQFF; CDR3nt: TGTGCCAGCAGCTCCAATATCGGGGTATCCTACAATGAGCAGTTCTTC
j_gene: TRBJ2-3; v_gene: TRBV7-2; len: 15; d_gene: TRBD2; CDR3aa: CASTRGGTSVDTQYF; CDR3nt: TGTGCCAGCACCCGAGGGGGGACTAGCGTAGATACGCAGTATTTT
j_gene: TRBJ2-5; v_gene: TRBV19; len: 15; d_gene: TRBD2; CDR3aa: CASSIDSGSGETQYF; CDR3nt: TGTGCCAGTAGTATAGATAGCGGGAGTGGAGAGACCCAGTACTTC
j_gene: TRBJ2-7; v_gene: TRBV4-3; len: 16; d_gene: TRBD2; CDR3aa: CASSQDRGGAGYEQYF; CDR3nt: TGCGCCAGCAGCCAAGATCGGGGGGGGGCGGGATACGAGCAGTACTTC
j_gene: TRBJ1-1; v_gene: TRBV6-1; len: 14; d_gene: .; CDR3aa: CASSTAKKNAEAFF; CDR3nt: TGTGCCAGCAGCACAGCTAAAAAAAATGCTGAAGCTTTCTTT
j_gene: TRBJ2-1; v_gene: TRBV4-2; len: 16; d_gene: .; CDR3aa: CASSQDWGQAYNEQFF; CDR3nt: TGTGCCAGCAGCCAAGACTGGGGACAAGCCTACAATGAGCAGTTCTTC
j_gene: TRBJ2-1; v_gene: TRBV10-1; len: 17; d_gene: TRBD2; CDR3aa: CASSEETSGYSYNEQFF; CDR3nt: TGCGCCAGCAGTGAGGAGACTAGCGGCTACTCCTACAATGAGCAGTTCTTC
j_gene: TRBJ2-1; v_gene: TRBV20-1; len: 11; d_gene: .; CDR3aa: CSARLVGEQFF; CDR3nt: TGCAGTGCAAGACTAGTGGGTGAGCAGTTCTTC
j_gene: TRBJ2-7; v_gene: TRBV27; len: 14; d_gene: TRBD1; CDR3aa: CASSLRRQGYEQYF; CDR3nt: TGTGCCAGCAGTTTAAGGAGACAGGGCTACGAGCAGTACTTC
j_gene: TRBJ2-5; v_gene: TRBV7-9; len: 14; d_gene: TRBD1; CDR3aa: CASSLGQGEETQYF; CDR3nt: TGTGCCAGCAGCTTAGGACAGGGCGAGGAGACCCAGTACTTC
j_gene: TRBJ1-1; v_gene: TRBV7-2; len: 14; d_gene: .; CDR3aa: CASSLVEQATEAFF; CDR3nt: TGTGCCAGCAGCTTAGTAGAACAGGCCACTGAAGCTTTCTTT
j_gene: TRBJ1-4; v_gene: TRBV4-1; len: 16; d_gene: .; CDR3aa: CASSQGNRSPNEKLFF; CDR3nt: TGCGCCAGCAGCCAAGGCAACCGAAGCCCTAATGAAAAACTGTTTTTT
j_gene: TRBJ1-1; v_gene: TRBV29-1; len: 14; d_gene: TRBD1; CDR3aa: CSVPGTGLDTEAFF; CDR3nt: TGCAGCGTCCCAGGGACAGGGTTGGACACTGAAGCTTTCTTT
j_gene: TRBJ2-7; v_gene: TRBV5-1; len: 13; d_gene: .; CDR3aa: CASSFSQTYEQYF; CDR3nt: TGCGCCAGCAGCTTTAGCCAGACCTACGAGCAGTACTTC
j_gene: TRBJ1-1; v_gene: TRBV30; len: 11; d_gene: .; CDR3aa: CAWSGERSAFF; CDR3nt: TGTGCCTGGAGTGGGGAGAGATCAGCTTTCTTT
j_gene: TRBJ2-7; v_gene: TRBV7-9; len: 15; d_gene: .; CDR3aa: CASTFAGQRSYEQYF; CDR3nt: TGTGCCAGCACCTTTGCGGGACAGCGCTCCTACGAGCAGTACTTC
j_gene: TRBJ1-1; v_gene: TRBV18; len: 17; d_gene: .; CDR3aa: CASSRWVGGPVDTEAFF; CDR3nt: TGTGCCAGCTCACGCTGGGTTGGCGGGCCGGTGGACACTGAAGCTTTCTTT
j_gene: TRBJ2-1; v_gene: TRBV5-8; len: 15; d_gene: TRBD1; CDR3aa: CASSPRTGRRNEQFF; CDR3nt: TGTGCCAGCAGCCCCCGGACAGGGCGGAGAAATGAGCAGTTCTTC
j_gene: TRBJ2-3; v_gene: TRBV29-1; len: 14; d_gene: TRBD2; CDR3aa: CSVRLAGDTDTQYF; CDR3nt: TGCAGCGTTCGGCTAGCGGGGGACACAGATACGCAGTATTTT
j_gene: TRBJ1-2; v_gene: TRBV28; len: 14; d_gene: .; CDR3aa: CASSLTGFNYGYTF; CDR3nt: TGTGCCAGCAGTTTAACAGGGTTTAACTATGGCTACACCTTC
j_gene: TRBJ1-4; v_gene: TRBV18; len: 15; d_gene: TRBD1; CDR3aa: CASSPPGTGGEKLFF; CDR3nt: TGTGCCAGCTCACCACCAGGGACAGGGGGCGAAAAACTGTTTTTT
j_gene: TRBJ1-4; v_gene: TRBV19; len: 16; d_gene: TRBD1; CDR3aa: CASSIKTGGANEKLFF; CDR3nt: TGTGCCAGTAGTATAAAGACAGGGGGCGCCAATGAAAAACTGTTTTTT
j_gene: TRBJ1-6; v_gene: TRBV5-1; len: 18; d_gene: .; CDR3aa: CASSRESRGRSYNSPLHF; CDR3nt: TGCGCCAGCAGCCGGGAGTCGCGGGGTCGCTCATATAATTCACCCCTCCACTTT
j_gene: TRBJ2-5; v_gene: TRBV5-1; len: 12; d_gene: .; CDR3aa: CASSLLGETQYF; CDR3nt: TGCGCCAGCAGCTTGCTAGGAGAGACCCAGTACTTC
j_gene: TRBJ2-2; v_gene: TRBV27; len: 14; d_gene: .; CDR3aa: CASSHGQSPGELFF; CDR3nt: TGTGCCAGCAGTCACGGACAGAGCCCCGGGGAGCTGTTTTTT
j_gene: TRBJ1-1; v_gene: TRBV27; len: 15; d_gene: TRBD1; CDR3aa: CASERGQGARTEAFF; CDR3nt: TGTGCCAGCGAGAGGGGACAGGGGGCGCGGACTGAAGCTTTCTTT